This is a list of T cell receptor beta chains from one sample in a study of OX40 agonist ivuxolimab in advanced cancers. Some clones are missing from TCRdb's copy, which holds only in-frame ones; the method was immunoSEQ multiplex PCR. The table records about 48,000 clones, around 80% of them present only once. The source material was CD4+ or CD8+ T cells sorted from blood, sampled in a trial of the OX40 agonist ivuxolimab. The receptors were sampled from an adult with an advanced solid tumor such as melanoma, head and neck, liver or kidney cancer. The CDR3 runs from the conserved cysteine through the conserved F or W. Each record gives: clone size, J gene, V gene, D gene, CDR3 DNA, CDR3 protein. A D gene is named only where the DNA matches it firmly. Size is omitted from some rows. Given values are once, few, many or a class for expanded clones.

clone_size: few
j_call: TRBJ2-3
v_call: TRBV19
d_call: .
cdr3_nt: TGTGCCAGTAGTATACTCCAGGGGGGAAAAGATACGCAGTATTTT
cdr3_aa: CASSILQGGKDTQYF

clone_size: once
j_call: TRBJ1-2
v_call: TRBV5-4
d_call: TRBD1
cdr3_nt: TGTGCCAGCAGCTTGGCCTTGGGAGACAGGGATATTTATGGCTACGCCTTC
cdr3_aa: CASSLALGDRDIYGYAF

clone_size: .
j_call: TRBJ1-1
v_call: TRBV28
d_call: .
cdr3_nt: TGTGCCACCACGGACGGAGGGAAGAACACTGAAGCTTTCTTT
cdr3_aa: CATTDGGKNTEAFF

clone_size: .
j_call: TRBJ2-3
v_call: TRBV7-9
d_call: .
cdr3_nt: TGTGCCAGCAGCTTAGGTCGGGGAGTCCCCAGCACAGATACGCAGTATTTT
cdr3_aa: CASSLGRGVPSTDTQYF

clone_size: once
j_call: TRBJ1-5
v_call: TRBV6-5
d_call: .
cdr3_nt: TGTGCCAGCAGCCGAAGAATGCAGCCCCAGCATTTT
cdr3_aa: CASSRRMQPQHF

clone_size: .
j_call: TRBJ2-5
v_call: TRBV27
d_call: .
cdr3_nt: TGTGCCAGCAGTTTCAGGGGAGAGACCCAGTACTTC
cdr3_aa: CASSFRGETQYF

clone_size: .
j_call: TRBJ2-1
v_call: TRBV19
d_call: TRBD1
cdr3_nt: TGTGCCAGTACTAGGACAGGGTTTACCTACAATGAGCAGTTCTTC
cdr3_aa: CASTRTGFTYNEQFF

clone_size: .
j_call: TRBJ1-5
v_call: TRBV30
d_call: .
cdr3_nt: TGTGCCGCGCCGGGACGGAAGACCAGGGGCAATCAGCCCCAGCATTTT
cdr3_aa: CAAPGRKTRGNQPQHF

clone_size: .
j_call: TRBJ2-5
v_call: TRBV29-1
d_call: .
cdr3_nt: TGCAGCGTTGAAGAAGGGCGGGAGACCCAGTACTTC
cdr3_aa: CSVEEGRETQYF

clone_size: .
j_call: TRBJ2-1
v_call: TRBV14
d_call: .
cdr3_nt: TGTGCCAGCAGCCCAACAGGGTTGTCTGAGCAGTTCTTC
cdr3_aa: CASSPTGLSEQFF

clone_size: .
j_call: TRBJ2-1
v_call: TRBV27
d_call: .
cdr3_nt: TGTGCCAGCAGTTTAAACTCCTACAATGAGCAGTTCTTC
cdr3_aa: CASSLNSYNEQFF

clone_size: few
j_call: TRBJ2-6
v_call: TRBV6-1
d_call: .
cdr3_nt: TGTGCCAGCAGTGAAACGGGGACTGGGGCCAACGTCCTGACTTTC
cdr3_aa: CASSETGTGANVLTF

clone_size: .
j_call: TRBJ2-2
v_call: TRBV5-4
d_call: TRBD2
cdr3_nt: TGTGCCAGCAGCTCCTATCGGGGAGGGGAGCCCGGGGAGCTGTTTTTT
cdr3_aa: CASSSYRGGEPGELFF

clone_size: .
j_call: TRBJ2-7
v_call: TRBV7-9
d_call: TRBD2
cdr3_nt: TGTGCCAGCAGCCGACTAGCGGGTACGGGCGAGCAGTACTTC
cdr3_aa: CASSRLAGTGEQYF

clone_size: .
j_call: TRBJ1-6
v_call: TRBV2
d_call: TRBD1
cdr3_nt: TGTGCCAGCAGTGGAGGGGGCGGGTCACCCCTCCACTTT
cdr3_aa: CASSGGGGSPLHF

clone_size: few
j_call: TRBJ1-2
v_call: TRBV5-6
d_call: .
cdr3_nt: TGTGCCAGCAGCTATCGGGGAATGGGCTATGGCTACACCTTC
cdr3_aa: CASSYRGMGYGYTF

clone_size: .
j_call: TRBJ2-2
v_call: TRBV18
d_call: .
cdr3_nt: TGTGCCAGCTCACGGATAGAGGGCCTCGCCGGGGAGCTGTTTTTT
cdr3_aa: CASSRIEGLAGELFF

clone_size: .
j_call: TRBJ2-7
v_call: TRBV27
d_call: .
cdr3_nt: TGTGCCAGCAGAAGACTGTCCTACGAGCAGTACTTC
cdr3_aa: CASRRLSYEQYF

clone_size: .
j_call: TRBJ1-4
v_call: TRBV4-3
d_call: TRBD1
cdr3_nt: TGCGCCAGCAGCCAAGCCGGACAGGATGAAAAACTGTTTTTT
cdr3_aa: CASSQAGQDEKLFF

clone_size: .
j_call: TRBJ1-6
v_call: TRBV7-2
d_call: .
cdr3_nt: TGTGCCAGCAGCGCACGGGGGGTAGGTTCACCCCTCCACTTT
cdr3_aa: CASSARGVGSPLHF

clone_size: .
j_call: TRBJ2-3
v_call: TRBV30
d_call: .
cdr3_nt: TGTGCCGCCCGGGGGAGTAGGAGTACGCAGTATTTT
cdr3_aa: CAARGSRSTQYF

clone_size: .
j_call: TRBJ2-2
v_call: TRBV29-1
d_call: TRBD1
cdr3_nt: TGCAGCGGCATCGACAGGGGCGGCACCGGGGAGCTGTTTTTT
cdr3_aa: CSGIDRGGTGELFF

clone_size: .
j_call: TRBJ1-5
v_call: TRBV27
d_call: .
cdr3_nt: TGTGCCAGCAGTTCGACAGATAGCAATCAGCCCCAGCATTTT
cdr3_aa: CASSSTDSNQPQHF

clone_size: .
j_call: TRBJ2-5
v_call: TRBV7-9
d_call: TRBD2
cdr3_nt: TGTGCCAGCAGCCCACTGGGACTAGCGGTCCAAGAGACCCAGTACTTC
cdr3_aa: CASSPLGLAVQETQYF

clone_size: .
j_call: TRBJ2-6
v_call: TRBV7-2
d_call: TRBD1
cdr3_nt: TGTGCCAGCAGCATACAGGGGGCGCTAGGGGCCAACGTCCTGACTTTC
cdr3_aa: CASSIQGALGANVLTF

clone_size: .
j_call: TRBJ2-3
v_call: TRBV7-9
d_call: .
cdr3_nt: TGTGCCAGCAGCTTAGACCTAGCAGATACGCAGTATTTT
cdr3_aa: CASSLDLADTQYF